The 14 T cell receptor beta chains presented below share a single source sample, sequenced in a study of blood T cell repertoires in COVID-19. This table comes from immunoSEQ multiplex PCR, and its TCRdb copy is limited to in-frame clones, with some not included. Among around 150,000 clones listed, 80% to 90% were seen once. Sequencing used peripheral blood. All receptors derive from a woman aged 55-75 years with active COVID-19.

The chain couples TRBV19 to TRBJ2-1; 10 bases match TRBD2. Germline trimming cut 6 bases from V and 9 bases from J; bases unmatched to any gene: 11. In germline, CDR1 is LNHDA, CDR2 SQIVND (reference sequence). The CDR3 loop spans 15 amino acids. The CDR3 loop is CASSRGLAGVLEQFF. CDR3 in DNA: TGTGCCAGTAGCCGTGGGCTAGCGGGAGTTCTTGAGCAGTTCTTC.

This chain joins TRBV5-1 and TRBJ2-7, with a weak D call TRBD2 (6 bases). Germline CDR1 reads SGHRS; CDR2 reads YFSETQ. The CDR3 is made up of 14 amino acids. V shed 4 bases and J shed 2 bases, with 13 bases lying between them. CDR3 in amino acids: CASSAGTPPYEQYF. The CDR3 DNA sequence: TGCGCCAGCAGCGCCGGGACTCCCCCCTACGAGCAGTACTTC.

The V call is TRBV24-1, the J call TRBJ2-3; tentatively, D is TRBD2 (6 bases). With 4 bases removed from V and 0 bases from J, the gap between germline ends came to 10 bases. The CDR3 contains 15 residues. The germline V gene encodes CDR1 KGHDR and CDR2 SFDVKD. This CDR3 is CATSDPGTSTDTQYF. Here the CDR3 DNA reads TGTGCCACCAGTGACCCAGGGACTAGCACAGATACGCAGTATTTT.

V and J are TRBV27 and TRBJ2-7; TRBD2 might be the D (6 bases). The CDR3 spans 12 residues. Trimming cost V 5 bases and J 6 bases, with 11 bases left between them. Germline CDR1 reads MNHEY; CDR2 reads SMNVEV (reference sequence). The CDR3 DNA reads as TGTGCCAGCAGTCCCCGACTAGGCGAGCAGTACTTC. Translating gives CASSPRLGEQYF.

V usage is TRBV6-6 and J usage is TRBJ2-7; 12 bases agree with TRBD2. The V gene's germline CDR1 is MNHNY and CDR2 SVGAGI (reference sequence). The V segment lost 6 bases and the J segment 7 bases; nucleotides outside the gene matches: 7. There are 14 residues in the CDR3. For the CDR3, the DNA is TGTGCCAGCAGGACTAGCGGGAGATCGGGTGAGCAGTACTTC. Its protein product is CASRTSGRSGEQYF.

The chain joins TRBV5-5 to TRBJ1-6; 8 nucleotides agree with TRBD1. From germline, CDR1 is SGHKS and CDR2 YYEKEE (reference sequence). V shed 3 bases, J shed 9 bases, and the junction held 5 bases outside the gene matches. This CDR3 is 14 amino acids long. The CDR3 region has the DNA TGTGCCAGCAGCTCGGGACAGGAGAGTTCACCCCTCCACTTT. Its protein product is CASSSGQESSPLHF.

This chain joins TRBV4-3 and TRBJ2-1; no clear D gene. V lost 0 bases, J lost 4 bases, and 19 bases lay in between. The CDR3 is 18 amino acids. Germline V gene data show CDR1 as LGHNA and CDR2 as YSLEER. DNA for the CDR3: TGCGCCAGCAGCCAAGAAGAGGTGCGGTACGGTACTTACAATGAGCAGTTCTTC. Translated: CASSQEEVRYGTYNEQFF.

This clone occurred once. V gene TRBV7-3 combines with J gene TRBJ1-5, with D unresolved. The V end was cut by 2 bases, the J end by 9 bases, with 8 bases between. This CDR3 comprises 12 residues. From germline, CDR1 is SGHTA and CDR2 FQGTGA. The CDR3 bases are TGTGCCAGCAGCTTATCCCCCTGGCCCCAGCATTTT. Translated, it gives CASSLSPWPQHF.

The chain combines TRBV6-2 or TRBV6-3 with TRBJ2-7; D is perhaps TRBD1 (6 bases). V shed 4 bases and J shed 2 bases, with 12 bases lying between them. This CDR3 has 14 amino acids. From germline, CDR1 is MNHEY and CDR2 SVGEGT. CDR3 DNA: TGTGCCAGCAGTTTCACGACAGGAGCCTACGAGCAGTACTTC. Encoded protein: CASSFTTGAYEQYF.

The rearrangement joins TRBV5-5 to TRBJ2-7, with TRBD1 as a possible D gene (6 bases). This CDR3 is 15 amino acids long. The germline CDR1 and CDR2 sequences are SGHKS and YYEKEE (reference sequence). The V end was cut by 0 bases, the J end by 3 bases, with 13 bases between. The CDR3 DNA reads as TGTGCCAGCAGCTTGGCACCAGGGGTTAGCTACGAGCAGTACTTC. Translation: CASSLAPGVSYEQYF.

The gene calls are TRBV28 and TRBJ2-3, with 12 bases matching TRBD2. The J segment lost 6 bases and the V segment lost 5 bases, leaving 9 bases of the junction unmatched. CDR1 is MDHEN, CDR2 SYDVKM, per germline. The CDR3 sequence is 16 residues long. The CDR3 protein is CASSDSSGRARDTQYF. The DNA for the CDR3 is TGTGCCAGCAGTGACTCTAGCGGGAGGGCCAGGGATACGCAGTATTTT.

This clone was observed a single time. CDR3 nucleotide sequence: TGTGCCAGCAGTACCCGGGGGGCACTAGCGCTGGGCTACAATGAGCAGTTCTTC. It is translated as CASSTRGALALGYNEQFF. J is TRBJ2-1 and V is TRBV6-2 or TRBV6-3; weak D call: TRBD2 (7 bases). V lost 5 bases to trimming and J lost 3 bases, with 23 bases between them. The CDR3 has 18 residues. CDR1 and CDR2 from the germline V gene are MNHEY and SVGEGT.

The chain joins TRBV19 to TRBJ2-7, with 7 bases that match TRBD2. Germline V gene sequence: CDR1 LNHDA, CDR2 SQIVND (reference sequence). The V segment lost 10 bases and the J segment 2 bases; nucleotides outside the gene matches: 8. CDR3 length: 13 amino acids. The CDR3 DNA reads TGTGCCACCTCTAGCGGCAGCACCTACGAGCAGTACTTC. Protein sequence: CATSSGSTYEQYF.

This clone appeared a single time. This chain connects TRBV19 to TRBJ2-2; D perhaps matches TRBD1 (5 bases). The V gene's germline CDR1 is LNHDA and CDR2 SQIVND (reference sequence). V was pared by 1 base and J by 5 bases, with 14 bases between. There are 16 residues in the CDR3. The CDR3 sequence is CASSIGYGGATGELFF. The CDR3 nucleotides are TGTGCCAGTAGTATAGGGTACGGTGGGGCGACCGGGGAGCTGTTTTTT.